These 27 T cell receptor beta chains were sequenced from one sample in a study of CD8+CD57+ T cells in acquired aplastic anemia. Genomic DNA constituted the template upon which TCR beta VDJ and CDR3 profiling was performed. TCRdb independently ran MiXCR on the reads; one entry per CDR3 protein. The data contain 250,000 to 300,000 distinct CDR3 sequences, about 56% of them singletons. The sequenced sample consisted of sorted CD4+, CD8+, or CD8+CD57+ T cells (not recorded which) from PBMCs. All receptors come from a human donor with severe aplastic anemia or a healthy control (not recorded which).

At least ten counts were recorded for this clonotype. This chain joins TRBV20-1 and TRBJ1-2; 10 nucleotides agree with TRBD1. The V gene end was trimmed by 5 bases and the J gene end by 6 bases; junction bases not matched to a gene: 6. From germline, CDR1 is DFQATT and CDR2 SNEGSKA (reference sequence). CDR3 length: 13 amino acids. The DNA for the CDR3 is TGCAGTGCTGCCCCCGGACAGGGGGATGGCTACACCTTC. Encoded protein: CSAAPGQGDGYTF.

This clonotype was recorded many times. The rearrangement joins TRBV9 to TRBJ2-1; 10 nucleotides agree with TRBD2. Germline CDR1 SGDLS, CDR2 YYNGEE. V trimming: 6 bases; J trimming: 9 bases; junction bases outside the gene matches: 12. The CDR3 consists of 15 residues. DNA of the CDR3: TGTGCCAGCACCACTAGCGGGGAAGTGTACGGTGAGCAGTTCTTC. It specifies CASTTSGEVYGEQFF.

The rearrangement joins TRBV6-5 to TRBJ1-1; 10 nucleotides match TRBD1. Germline V lookup: CDR1 MNHEY, CDR2 SVGAGI. This CDR3 has 15 residues. The J segment lost 5 bases and the V segment lost 5 bases, leaving 8 bases of the junction unmatched. CDR3 sequence: CASSTDLDRGTEAFF. The DNA of the CDR3 is TGTGCCAGCAGTACCGACCTGGACAGGGGGACTGAAGCTTTCTTT.

The sample holds one count of this clonotype. This sequence joins TRBV11-2 and TRBJ2-2; D is unclear. This CDR3 has 13 amino acids. Trimming removed 1 base at V and 4 bases at J, with 4 bases between. Germline CDR1 SGHAT, CDR2 FQNNGV. The CDR3 here is CASSLGATGELFF. The CDR3 region has the DNA TGTGCCAGCAGCTTAGGAGCCACCGGGGAGCTGTTTTTT.

This clonotype has only a few counts. A much larger clone differs from this one at a single base, so this may be a read error. In nucleotides, the CDR3 is TGCGCCAGCAGCCAGACTAGCGGGGGCCGTGCCTACGAGCAGTACTTC. Translating gives CASSQTSGGRAYEQYF. V and J are TRBV5-1 and TRBJ2-7; TRBD2 matches 12 bases. This CDR3 has 16 residues. The V and J ends lost 4 bases and 2 bases, in that order; junction bases with no gene match: 7. Looked up from germline, CDR1 is SGHRS and CDR2 is YFSETQ.

The V call is TRBV9, the J call TRBJ2-3; weak D call: TRBD1 (5 bases). The J call is doubtful: the DNA matches TRBJ1-5 better. Looked up from germline, CDR1 is SGDLS and CDR2 is YYNGEE. The CDR3 is 17 residues long. The DNA of the CDR3 is TGTGCCAGCAGCGTAGGATCGGGACTAGCTATCGCAGATACGCAGCATTTT. Translation gives CASSVGSGLAIADTQHF.

J is TRBJ1-2 and V is TRBV24-1; no clear D. Germline V gives CDR1 KGHDR, CDR2 SFDVKD. V dropped 5 bases and J dropped 2 bases, with 8 bases sitting between them. The CDR3 spans 13 residues. In DNA form, the CDR3 reads TGTGCCACCAGTGTAAACACCAACTATGGCTACACCTTC. This encodes CATSVNTNYGYTF.

The CDR3 loop reads CASSFGGGGTQYF. CDR3 in DNA: TGTGCCAGCAGCTTTGGCGGCGGAGGGACCCAGTACTTC. This chain links TRBV7-8 with TRBJ2-5, with a possible D match to TRBD2 (5 bases). Trimming removed 3 bases from V and 7 bases from J, with 12 bases in between. The CDR3 spans 13 residues. Germline CDR1 is SGHVS and CDR2 is FQNEAQ.

This clonotype was counted between two and nine times. The chain joins TRBV7-8 to TRBJ2-7; D may be TRBD1 (6 bases). The CDR3 length is 16 residues. Trimming removed 3 bases from V and 2 bases from J, with 17 bases in between. Per the germline V gene, CDR1 is SGHVS and CDR2 is FQNEAQ. The CDR3 protein is CASSFQGRQTTYEQYF. In DNA, the CDR3 is TGTGCCAGCAGCTTCCAGGGGCGCCAAACCACCTACGAGCAGTACTTC.

This clonotype was recorded a few times. V usage is TRBV27 and J usage is TRBJ1-5; D is ambiguous. The germline CDR1 and CDR2 sequences are MNHEY and SMNVEV (reference sequence). The CDR3 runs to 16 residues. V lost 0 bases and J lost 4, with 13 bases in between. The CDR3 region has the DNA TGTGCCAGCAGTTTATCGACTATAGGGAATAATCAGCCCCAGCATTTT. Translation: CASSLSTIGNNQPQHF.

This clonotype was counted at least ten times. This chain uses TRBV29-1 with TRBJ2-7, with 9 positions matching TRBD1. The germline V gene encodes CDR1 SQVTM and CDR2 ANQGSEA. The CDR3 totals 12 residues. J lost 10 bases, V lost 7 bases, and 11 bases had no gene match. CDR3 nucleotide sequence: TGCAGCGCCCGACAGGGGGGGGACTCACAGTACTTC. Its translation is CSARQGGDSQYF.

In this sample, this clonotype turned up many times. The J gene is TRBJ2-7, the V gene TRBV25-1; D may be TRBD1 (5 bases). The CDR3 length is 16 residues. Germline V gene sequence: CDR1 MGHDK, CDR2 SYGVNS. V dropped 0 bases and J dropped 5 bases, with 17 bases sitting between them. The CDR3 reads CASSEYPTGLRDEQYF. The CDR3 coding sequence is TGTGCCAGCAGTGAATATCCAACAGGCCTTCGCGACGAGCAGTACTTC.

This clonotype came up many times. The V call is TRBV7-2, the J call TRBJ1-1, with 7 bases fitting TRBD1. Germline V gene data show CDR1 as SGHTA and CDR2 as FQGNSA. The CDR3 is made up of 18 amino acids. The J segment lost 0 bases and the V segment lost 5 bases, leaving 15 bases of the junction unmatched. The CDR3 bases are TGTGCCAGCAGCGTACAGGGGACATCCCCTTTCATGAACACTGAAGCTTTCTTT. This codes for CASSVQGTSPFMNTEAFF. The full variable domain, completed using reference TRBV7-2 and TRBJ1-1, is GAGVSQSPSNKVTEKGKDVELRCDPISGHTALYWYRQSLGQGLEFLIYFQGNSAPDKSGLPSDRFSAERTGGSVSTLTIQRTQQEDSAVYLCASSVQGTSPFMNTEAFFGQGTRLTVV.

In its sample, this clonotype was seen many times. V is TRBV4-3 and J is TRBJ1-5, with 7 bases that match TRBD1. The V segment lost 0 bases and the J segment 4 bases; nucleotides outside the gene matches: 3. CDR1 LGHNA and CDR2 YSLEER come from the germline V gene. The CDR3 has 15 amino acids. The CDR3 bases are TGCGCCAGCAGCCAAGACTCGGGACAGAATCAGCCCCAGCATTTT. This sequence encodes CASSQDSGQNQPQHF.

The rearrangement links TRBV20-1 to TRBJ2-7; D is uncertain. The CDR3 totals 12 residues. CDR1 and CDR2 from the germline V gene are DFQATT and SNEGSKA (reference sequence). With 0 bases removed from V and 0 bases from J, the gap between germline ends came to 3 bases. The CDR3 sequence is CSARDSSYEQYF. The CDR3 DNA is TGCAGTGCTAGAGACAGCTCCTACGAGCAGTACTTC.

This clonotype was recorded once. V is TRBV20-1 and J is TRBJ2-1; 8 bases agree with TRBD2. J gave up 0 bases and V 6 bases, and 10 bases lay outside the gene matches. The CDR3 contains 16 residues. Germline CDR1 and CDR2: DFQATT and SNEGSKA (reference sequence). CDR3 DNA: TGCAGTGCCCCGCAAGGCGGGGGGAGCTCCTACAATGAGCAGTTCTTC. Encoded protein: CSAPQGGGSSYNEQFF.

Note on this clonotype: Since a much larger clone is just one base distant, this may be a read error. This chain connects TRBV5-4 to TRBJ1-1, with D possibly being TRBD1 (6 bases). This CDR3 spans 14 amino acids. Trimming shortened V by 4 bases and J by 4 bases, and 14 bases separated the two germline ends. From germline, CDR1 is SGHNT and CDR2 YYREEE (reference sequence). The CDR3 is CASSQQGLSTEAFF. CDR3 in DNA: TGTGCCAGCAGCCAACAGGGATTGAGCACTGAAGCTTTCTTT. Variable domain in full (rest from reference TRBV5-4 and TRBJ1-1): ETGVTQSPTHLIKTRGQQVTLRCSSQSGHNTVSWYQQALGQGPQFIFQYYREEENGRGNFPPRFSGLQFPNYSSELNVNALELDDSALYLCASSQQGLSTEAFFGQGTRLTVV.

This chain links TRBV25-1 with TRBJ1-1, with D possibly matching TRBD1 (5 bases). The CDR3 extends over 16 amino acids. The germline CDR1 and CDR2 sequences are MGHDK and SYGVNS. V was trimmed by 8 bases and J by 0 bases, leaving 19 bases between them. In nucleotides, the CDR3 is TGTGCCAGCGAAACTTCCAGGGAGGGGATGAACACTGAAGCTTTCTTT. It codes for CASETSREGMNTEAFF.

The CDR3 sequence is CASSEEARLRRNGYTF. As DNA, the CDR3 is TGTGCCAGCAGTGAAGAGGCGAGACTAAGGCGGAATGGCTACACCTTC. The chain combines TRBV2 with TRBJ1-2; D gene ambiguous. Germline CDR1 SNHLY, CDR2 FYNNEI. Trimming cost V 1 base and J 6 bases, with 18 bases left between them. This CDR3 has 16 residues. The entire variable domain, with the rest obtained from reference TRBV2 and TRBJ1-2, is as follows: EPEVTQTPSHQVTQMGQEVILRCVPISNHLYFYWYRQILGQKVEFLVSFYNNEISEKSEIFDDQFSVERPDGSNFTLKIRSTKLEDSAMYFCASSEEARLRRNGYTFGSGTRLTVV.

This chain connects TRBV2 to TRBJ2-5, with 7 nucleotides matching TRBD1. This CDR3 has 14 amino acids. J lost 2 bases, V lost 7 bases, and 7 bases had no gene match. Germline V CDR1 and CDR2: SNHLY, FYNNEI. The CDR3 here is CASTQRGQQETQYF. The CDR3 coding sequence is TGTGCCAGCACCCAGAGGGGACAGCAAGAGACCCAGTACTTC.

The table lists this clonotype with many counts. The chain combines TRBV20-1 with TRBJ2-7; 7 bases align to TRBD1. Germline CDR1 and CDR2: DFQATT and SNEGSKA (reference sequence). V lost 4 bases, J lost 3 bases, and 3 bases stayed unmatched. CDR3 length: 12 amino acids. The CDR3 DNA reads as TGCAGTGCTAAGGGGGCGGTCTACGAGCAGTACTTC. It codes for CSAKGAVYEQYF.

This clonotype was found many times. The chain has TRBV5-1 and TRBJ1-1; a weak D match, TRBD1 (5 bases). This CDR3 is built from 14 residues. Germline assignment: CDR1 SGHRS and CDR2 YFSETQ. Deletions cut 1 base from V and 2 bases from J, with 9 bases between. Here the CDR3 DNA reads TGCGCCAGCAGCTTGCCAGGGTCAAACACTGAAGCTTTCTTT. Its protein is CASSLPGSNTEAFF.

There are a few counts of this clonotype. This chain uses TRBV24-1 with TRBJ2-1, with 8 bases fitting TRBD2. V dropped 3 bases and J dropped 6; count of bases not matched to a gene: 9. Germline CDR1 reads KGHDR; CDR2 reads SFDVKD. The CDR3 is 16 amino acids. CDR3: CATSDRLAGSPNEQFF. CDR3 nucleotide sequence: TGTGCCACCAGTGATCGGCTAGCGGGTAGTCCCAATGAGCAGTTCTTC.

This clonotype appeared many times. This chain links TRBV20-1 with TRBJ2-5; D gene uncertain. The length of the CDR3 is 14 residues. The germline gives CDR1 DFQATT, CDR2 SNEGSKA (reference sequence). V lost 0 bases, J lost 3 bases, and 11 bases lay in between. CDR3 in amino acids: CSARDPLLEETQYF. The CDR3 DNA sequence: TGCAGTGCTAGAGATCCACTACTCGAAGAGACCCAGTACTTC.

V usage is TRBV12-3 or TRBV12-4 and J usage is TRBJ2-5; TRBD2 matches at 8 bases. V was pared by 6 bases and J by 5 bases, with 14 bases of the junction left unmatched. The CDR3 runs 16 residues. This CDR3 reads CASSSQLAATGETQYF. The DNA for the CDR3 is TGTGCCAGCAGCTCCCAACTAGCGGCCACCGGGGAGACCCAGTACTTC.

V is TRBV20-1 and J is TRBJ1-1; D unclear. Germline V CDR1 and CDR2: DFQATT, SNEGSKA (reference sequence). This CDR3 has 10 residues. The V end lost 7 bases, the J end lost 3 bases, and 6 bases lay between the germline ends. Here the CDR3 reads CSVPYTEAFF. The CDR3 coding sequence is TGCAGTGTGCCCTACACTGAAGCTTTCTTT.

The V gene is TRBV5-4, the J gene TRBJ2-3, with 12 bases that match TRBD2. V dropped 0 bases and J dropped 11; count of bases not matched to a gene: 7. CDR3 length equals 15 residues. The germline CDR1 and CDR2 sequences are SGHNT and YYREEE (reference sequence). In DNA, the CDR3 is TGTGCCAGCAGCTTGGACGGTCGGACTAGCGGGGTGCAGTATTTT. This encodes CASSLDGRTSGVQYF.